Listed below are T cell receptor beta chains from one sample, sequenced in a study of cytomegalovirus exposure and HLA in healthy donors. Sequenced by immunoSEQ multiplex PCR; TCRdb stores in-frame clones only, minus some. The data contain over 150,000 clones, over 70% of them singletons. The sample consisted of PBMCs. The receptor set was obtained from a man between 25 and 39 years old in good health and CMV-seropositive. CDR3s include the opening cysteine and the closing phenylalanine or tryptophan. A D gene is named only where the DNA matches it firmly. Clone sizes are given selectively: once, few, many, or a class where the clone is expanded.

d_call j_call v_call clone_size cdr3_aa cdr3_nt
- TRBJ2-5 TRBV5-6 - CASRYTGRQETQYF TGTGCCAGCAGGTACACAGGGAGACAAGAGACCCAGTACTTC
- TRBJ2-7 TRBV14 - CASSLTGYEQYF TGTGCCAGCAGCCTCACAGGATACGAGCAGTACTTC
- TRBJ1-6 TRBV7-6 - CASSSGSPLHF TGTGCCAGCAGCTCGGGTTCACCCCTCCACTTT
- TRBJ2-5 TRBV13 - CASSLGWSGETQYF TGTGCCAGCAGCTTAGGCTGGTCGGGGGAGACCCAGTACTTC
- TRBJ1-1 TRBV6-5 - CASSYRAGAPIEAFF TGTGCCAGCAGTTACCGTGCAGGGGCGCCAATTGAAGCTTTCTTT
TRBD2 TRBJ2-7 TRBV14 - CASSQARLAGAYEQYF TGTGCCAGCAGCCAAGCCCGACTAGCGGGGGCCTACGAGCAGTACTTC
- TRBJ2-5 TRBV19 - CASSRTHQETQYF TGTGCCAGTTCTCGGACACACCAAGAGACCCAGTACTTC
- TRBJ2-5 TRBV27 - CASSLWGLRQETQYF TGTGCCAGCAGTTTATGGGGGCTCCGGCAAGAGACCCAGTACTTC
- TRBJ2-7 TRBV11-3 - CASSLVLGAQYF TGTGCCAGCAGCTTAGTCTTGGGAGCGCAGTACTTC
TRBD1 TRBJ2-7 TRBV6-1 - CASSEPGQGSYEQYF TGTGCCAGCAGTGAACCGGGACAGGGCTCCTACGAGCAGTACTTC
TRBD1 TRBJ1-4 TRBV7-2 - CASSLGGTGSLGKLFF TGTGCCAGCAGCTTAGGGGGGACAGGTTCATTGGGAAAACTGTTTTTT
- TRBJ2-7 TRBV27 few CASSLFRGGYEQYF TGTGCCAGCAGTTTGTTCAGGGGTGGCTACGAGCAGTACTTC
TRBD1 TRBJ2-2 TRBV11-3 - CASSQTGTGITGELFF TGTGCCAGCAGCCAGACCGGGACAGGGATCACCGGGGAGCTGTTTTTT
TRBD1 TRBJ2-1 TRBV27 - CASRTYRGPHYNEQFF TGTGCCAGCCGTACATACAGGGGACCGCACTACAATGAGCAGTTCTTC
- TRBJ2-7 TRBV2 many CASGGPFLVEQYF TGTGCCAGCGGTGGGCCTTTCCTCGTCGAGCAGTACTTC
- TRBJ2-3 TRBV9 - CASTWGDRSSDTQYF TGTGCCAGCACTTGGGGGGACAGAAGCTCAGATACGCAGTATTTT
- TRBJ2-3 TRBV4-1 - CASRAVAADTQYF TGCGCCAGCAGGGCGGTAGCAGCAGATACGCAGTATTTT
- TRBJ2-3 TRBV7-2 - CASSRRAATDTQYF TGTGCCAGCAGCCGTCGAGCGGCCACAGATACGCAGTATTTT
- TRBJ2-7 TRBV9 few CASSVGPGHYEQYF TGTGCCAGCAGCGTAGGCCCAGGGCACTACGAGCAGTACTTC
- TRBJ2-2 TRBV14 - CASSHGGELFF TGTGCCAGCAGCCACGGGGGGGAGCTGTTTTTT
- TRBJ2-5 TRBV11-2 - CASSLIPSPEETQYF TGTGCCAGCAGCTTAATTCCTAGCCCCGAAGAGACCCAGTACTTC
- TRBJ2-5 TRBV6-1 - CASSEGPQRGETQYF TGTGCCAGCAGTGAAGGGCCCCAGAGAGGGGAGACCCAGTACTTC
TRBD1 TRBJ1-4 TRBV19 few CASSMAGGSGEKLFF TGTGCCAGTAGTATGGCAGGGGGCTCGGGTGAAAAACTGTTTTTT
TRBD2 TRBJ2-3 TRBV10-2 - CASSGQGGLAGEDAQYF TGCGCCAGTTCGGGACAGGGGGGACTAGCGGGAGAGGACGCGCAGTATTTT
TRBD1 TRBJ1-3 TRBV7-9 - CSSSFSQGAGNTIYF TGTTCCAGCAGCTTTAGCCAGGGGGCAGGAAACACCATATATTTT
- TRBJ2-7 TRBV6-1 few CASSESLWGEREQYF TGTGCCAGCAGTGAATCCCTCTGGGGGGAGAGAGAGCAGTACTTC
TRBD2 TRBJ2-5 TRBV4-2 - CASSRSGGTSGEETQYF TGTGCCAGCAGCCGATCGGGAGGGACTAGCGGGGAAGAGACCCAGTACTTC
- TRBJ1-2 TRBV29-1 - CSVEGGSGGYTF TGCAGCGTTGAAGGAGGGTCAGGCGGCTACACCTTC
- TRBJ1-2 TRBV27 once CASSFSGEDGYTF TGTGCCAGCAGTTTCTCCGGGGAGGATGGCTACACCTTC
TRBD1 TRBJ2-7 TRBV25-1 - CASSGTGTYEQYF TGTGCCAGCAGTGGGACAGGAACCTACGAGCAGTACTTC
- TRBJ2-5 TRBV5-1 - CASSFGPTGEAQYF TGCGCCAGCAGCTTTGGGCCTACGGGGGAGGCCCAGTACTTC
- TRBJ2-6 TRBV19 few CASTLQSSGANVLTF TGTGCCAGTACCTTACAGAGCTCTGGGGCCAACGTCCTGACTTTC
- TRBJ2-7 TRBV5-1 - CASSLDLGRYEQYF TGCGCCAGCAGCTTGGATTTAGGGAGGTACGAGCAGTACTTC
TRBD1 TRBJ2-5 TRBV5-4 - CASSLGQGIGETQYF TGTGCCAGCAGCTTGGGACAGGGGATAGGGGAGACCCAGTACTTC
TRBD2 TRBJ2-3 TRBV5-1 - CASSWTSGGTDTQYF TGCGCCAGCAGCTGGACTAGCGGGGGCACAGATACGCAGTATTTT
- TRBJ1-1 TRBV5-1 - CASSLEGRGGTEAFF TGCGCCAGCAGCTTGGAGGGGCGCGGGGGGACTGAAGCTTTCTTT
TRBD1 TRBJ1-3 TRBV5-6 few CASSWGPGQGNTIYF TGTGCCAGCAGCTGGGGACCGGGACAGGGTAACACCATATATTTT
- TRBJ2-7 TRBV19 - CASSIVAGVPYEQYF TGTGCCAGTAGTATAGTCGCCGGGGTCCCATACGAGCAGTACTTC
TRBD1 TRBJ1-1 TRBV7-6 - CASSLATGGKAFF TGTGCCAGCAGCTTAGCGACAGGGGGGAAAGCTTTCTTT
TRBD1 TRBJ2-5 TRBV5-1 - CASSPTGGMKTQYF TGCGCCAGCAGTCCGACAGGGGGGATGAAGACCCAGTACTTC